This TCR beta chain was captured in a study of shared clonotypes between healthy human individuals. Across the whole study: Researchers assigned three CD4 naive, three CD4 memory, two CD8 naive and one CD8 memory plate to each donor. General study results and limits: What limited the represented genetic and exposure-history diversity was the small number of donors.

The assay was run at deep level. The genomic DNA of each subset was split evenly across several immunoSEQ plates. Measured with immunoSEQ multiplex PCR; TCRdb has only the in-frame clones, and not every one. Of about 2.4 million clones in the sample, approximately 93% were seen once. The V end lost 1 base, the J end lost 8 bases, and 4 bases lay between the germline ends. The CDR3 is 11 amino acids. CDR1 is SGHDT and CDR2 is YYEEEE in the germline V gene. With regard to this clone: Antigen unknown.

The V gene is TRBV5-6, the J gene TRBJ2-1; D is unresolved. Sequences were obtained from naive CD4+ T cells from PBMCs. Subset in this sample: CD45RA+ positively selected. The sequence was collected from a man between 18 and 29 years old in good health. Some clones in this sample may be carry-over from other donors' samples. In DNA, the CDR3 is TGTGCCAGCAGCTTGTCCGATGAGCAGTTCTTC. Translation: CASSLSDEQFF.